The 4 T cell receptor beta chains reported below all come from one sample, sequenced in a study of cytomegalovirus exposure and HLA in healthy donors. TCRdb's table, derived via immunoSEQ multiplex PCR, lists solely in-frame clones and lacks some. The sample holds 110,000 to 150,000 clones; around 93% are singletons and the top ten take 1.5% to 2%. What was sequenced was PBMCs. Receptors were obtained from a man aged 18 to 29 in good health and CMV-seropositive.

V gene TRBV28 combines with J gene TRBJ1-4, with 7 bases fitting TRBD1. V lost 6 bases to trimming and J lost 6 bases; unmatched junction nucleotides: 4. CDR3 size: 13 residues. Germline CDR1 and CDR2: MDHEN and SYDVKM. The CDR3 is CASRRTGDEKLFF. CDR3 bases: TGTGCCAGCAGACGAACAGGGGATGAAAAACTGTTTTTT.

V usage is TRBV9 and J usage is TRBJ2-7, with 7 bases identical to TRBD1. Germline V CDR1 and CDR2: SGDLS, YYNGEE. This CDR3 comprises 14 residues. The V and J ends lost 3 bases and 2 bases, in that order; junction bases with no gene match: 5. The CDR3 bases are TGTGCCAGCAGCGGAACGACAGGGACCTACGAGCAGTACTTC. Protein product: CASSGTTGTYEQYF.

CDR3 DNA: TGCGCCAGCAGCTTGGTGACTAGCGGGAGGGATGAGCAGTTCTTC. As protein: CASSLVTSGRDEQFF. The chain uses TRBV5-1 and TRBJ2-1, with 14 bases lining up with TRBD2. Germline V gives CDR1 SGHRS, CDR2 YFSETQ. The CDR3 length is 15 residues. V lost 0 bases and J lost 8; bases outside the gene matches: 1.

J is TRBJ1-5 and V is TRBV19; D is undetermined. This CDR3 has 14 residues. CDR1 LNHDA and CDR2 SQIVND come from the germline V gene (reference sequence). The germline V and J ends were trimmed by 7 bases and 5 bases, with 15 bases remaining between them. CDR3 nucleotide sequence: TGTGCCAGTAACACCCCGGGAAGGGATCAGCCCCAGCATTTT. Translated, it gives CASNTPGRDQPQHF.